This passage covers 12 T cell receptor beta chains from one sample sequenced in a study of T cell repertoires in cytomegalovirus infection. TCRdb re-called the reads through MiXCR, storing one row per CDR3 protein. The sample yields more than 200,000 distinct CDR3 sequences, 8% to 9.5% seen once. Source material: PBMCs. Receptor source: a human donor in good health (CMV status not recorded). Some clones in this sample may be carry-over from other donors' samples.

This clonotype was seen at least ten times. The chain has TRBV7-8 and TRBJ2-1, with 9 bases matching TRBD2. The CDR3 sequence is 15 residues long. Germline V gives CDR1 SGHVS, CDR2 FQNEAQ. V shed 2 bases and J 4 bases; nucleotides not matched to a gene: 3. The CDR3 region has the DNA TGTGCCAGCAGCTTATTAGCGGGAGTGTACAATGAGCAGTTCTTC. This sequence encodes CASSLLAGVYNEQFF.

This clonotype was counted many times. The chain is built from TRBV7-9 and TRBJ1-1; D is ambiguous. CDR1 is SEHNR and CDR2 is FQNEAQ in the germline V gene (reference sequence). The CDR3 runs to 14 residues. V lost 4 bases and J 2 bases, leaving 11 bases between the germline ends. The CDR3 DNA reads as TGTGCCAGCAGCTCCATGAACAGCAACACTGAAGCTTTCTTT. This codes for CASSSMNSNTEAFF.

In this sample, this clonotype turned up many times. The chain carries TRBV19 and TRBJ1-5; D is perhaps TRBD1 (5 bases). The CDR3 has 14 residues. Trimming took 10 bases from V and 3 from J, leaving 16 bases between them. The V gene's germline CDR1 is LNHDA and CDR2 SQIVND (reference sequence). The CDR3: CATSTRGPNQPQHF. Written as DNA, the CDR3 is TGTGCCACTTCAACAAGGGGTCCCAATCAGCCCCAGCATTTT.

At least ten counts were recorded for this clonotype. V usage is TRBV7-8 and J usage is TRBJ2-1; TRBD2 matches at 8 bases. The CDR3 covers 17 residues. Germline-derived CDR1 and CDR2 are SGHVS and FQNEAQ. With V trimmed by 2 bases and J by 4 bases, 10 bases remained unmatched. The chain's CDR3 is CASSLSSSGSQYNEQFF. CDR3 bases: TGTGCCAGCAGCTTAAGTTCCAGCGGGAGTCAGTACAATGAGCAGTTCTTC. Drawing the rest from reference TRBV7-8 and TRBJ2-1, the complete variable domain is GAGVSQSPRYKVAKRGQDVALRCDPISGHVSLFWYQQALGQGPEFLTYFQNEAQLDKSGLPSDRFFAERPEGSVSTLKIQRTQQEDSAVYLCASSLSSSGSQYNEQFFGPGTRLTVL.

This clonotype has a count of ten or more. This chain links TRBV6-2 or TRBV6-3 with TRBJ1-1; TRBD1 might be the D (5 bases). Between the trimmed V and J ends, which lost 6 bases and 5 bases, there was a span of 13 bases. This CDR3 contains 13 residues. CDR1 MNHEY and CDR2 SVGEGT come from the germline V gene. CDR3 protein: CASSLQDGTEAFF. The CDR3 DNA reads TGTGCCAGCAGCCTACAGGACGGTACTGAAGCTTTCTTT.

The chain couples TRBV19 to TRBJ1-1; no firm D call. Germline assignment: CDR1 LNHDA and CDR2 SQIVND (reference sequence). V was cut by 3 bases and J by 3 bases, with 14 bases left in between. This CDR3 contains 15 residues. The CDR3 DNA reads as TGTGCCAGTAGTATTTGGGCAGATGGGGACACTGAAGCTTTCTTT. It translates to CASSIWADGDTEAFF.

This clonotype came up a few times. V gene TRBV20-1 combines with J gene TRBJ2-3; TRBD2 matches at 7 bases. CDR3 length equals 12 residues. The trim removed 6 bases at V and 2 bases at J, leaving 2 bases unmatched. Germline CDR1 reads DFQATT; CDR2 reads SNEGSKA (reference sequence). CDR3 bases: TGCAGTGCGAGGGACTACACAGATACGCAGTATTTT. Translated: CSARDYTDTQYF.

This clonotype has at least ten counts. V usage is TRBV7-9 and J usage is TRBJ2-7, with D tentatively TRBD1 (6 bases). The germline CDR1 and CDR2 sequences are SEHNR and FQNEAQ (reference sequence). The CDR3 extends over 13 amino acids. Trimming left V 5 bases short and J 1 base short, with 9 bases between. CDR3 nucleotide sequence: TGTGCCAGCAGCCCGGACAGTTCCTACGAGCAGTACTTC. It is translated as CASSPDSSYEQYF.

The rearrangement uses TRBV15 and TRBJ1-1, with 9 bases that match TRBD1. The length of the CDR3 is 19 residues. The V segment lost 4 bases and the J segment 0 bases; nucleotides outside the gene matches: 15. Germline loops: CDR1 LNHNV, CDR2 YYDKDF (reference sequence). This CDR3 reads CATSTTKQGAGRMNTEAFF. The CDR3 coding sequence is TGTGCCACCAGCACAACCAAACAGGGGGCAGGTAGAATGAACACTGAAGCTTTCTTT.

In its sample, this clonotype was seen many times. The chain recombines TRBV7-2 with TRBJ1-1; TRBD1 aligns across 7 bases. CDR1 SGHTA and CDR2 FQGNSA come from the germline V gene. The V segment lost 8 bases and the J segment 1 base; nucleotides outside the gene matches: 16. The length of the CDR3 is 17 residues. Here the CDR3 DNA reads TGTGCCAGCCTCATCACCTCAGGGGGGTATGGGAACACTGAAGCTTTCTTT. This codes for CASLITSGGYGNTEAFF. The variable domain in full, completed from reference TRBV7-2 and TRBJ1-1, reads GAGVSQSPSNKVTEKGKDVELRCDPISGHTALYWYRQSLGQGLEFLIYFQGNSAPDKSGLPSDRFSAERTGGSVSTLTIQRTQQEDSAVYLCASLITSGGYGNTEAFFGQGTRLTVV.

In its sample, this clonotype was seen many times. Here the CDR3 reads CAISDGTARGGYTF. The DNA of the CDR3 is TGTGCCATCAGTGACGGAACCGCCCGCGGTGGCTACACCTTC. This chain links TRBV10-3 with TRBJ1-2; D unresolved. The CDR3 runs 14 residues. V lost 3 bases, J lost 7 bases, and 15 bases lay in between. Germline V gene lookup returns CDR1 ENHRY and CDR2 SYGVKD.

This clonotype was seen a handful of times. The CDR3 protein is CASSLGSSGAKYNEQFF. CDR3 in DNA: TGTGCCAGCAGCTTAGGTTCCAGCGGAGCGAAGTACAATGAGCAGTTCTTC. This chain joins TRBV11-2 and TRBJ2-1; perhaps TRBD2 as D (5 bases). V was pared by 1 base and J by 4 bases, with 17 bases between. This CDR3 region has 17 residues. The V gene's germline CDR1 is SGHAT and CDR2 FQNNGV.